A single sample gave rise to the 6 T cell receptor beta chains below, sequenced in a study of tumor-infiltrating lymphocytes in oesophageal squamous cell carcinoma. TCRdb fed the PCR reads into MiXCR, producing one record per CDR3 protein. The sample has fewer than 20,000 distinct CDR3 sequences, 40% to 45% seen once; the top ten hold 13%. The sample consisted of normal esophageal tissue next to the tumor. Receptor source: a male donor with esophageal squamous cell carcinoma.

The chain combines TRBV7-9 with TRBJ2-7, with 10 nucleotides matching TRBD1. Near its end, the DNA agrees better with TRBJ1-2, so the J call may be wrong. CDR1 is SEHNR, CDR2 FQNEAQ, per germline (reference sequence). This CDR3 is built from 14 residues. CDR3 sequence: CASSWDRGLYGYTF. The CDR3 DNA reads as TGTGCCAGCAGCTGGGACAGGGGACTCTATGGCTACACCTTC.

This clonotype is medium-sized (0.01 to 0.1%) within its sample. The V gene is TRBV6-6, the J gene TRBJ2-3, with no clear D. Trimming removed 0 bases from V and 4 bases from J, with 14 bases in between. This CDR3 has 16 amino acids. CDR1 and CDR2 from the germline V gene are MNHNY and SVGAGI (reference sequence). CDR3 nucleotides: TGTGCCAGCAGTTACTCCAATAATTTTAGGGCAGATACGCAGTATTTT. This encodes CASSYSNNFRADTQYF.

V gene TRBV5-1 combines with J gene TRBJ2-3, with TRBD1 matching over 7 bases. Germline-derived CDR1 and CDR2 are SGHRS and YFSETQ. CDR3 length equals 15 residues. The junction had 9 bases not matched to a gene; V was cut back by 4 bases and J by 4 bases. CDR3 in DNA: TGCGCCAGCAGCGCACAGGGGATCGCAGCAGATACGCAGTATTTT. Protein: CASSAQGIAADTQYF. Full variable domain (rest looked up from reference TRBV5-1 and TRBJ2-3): KAGVTQTPRYLIKTRGQQVTLSCSPISGHRSVSWYQQTPGQGLQFLFEYFSETQRNKGNFPGRFSGRQFSNSRSEMNVSTLELGDSALYLCASSAQGIAADTQYFGPGTRLTVL.

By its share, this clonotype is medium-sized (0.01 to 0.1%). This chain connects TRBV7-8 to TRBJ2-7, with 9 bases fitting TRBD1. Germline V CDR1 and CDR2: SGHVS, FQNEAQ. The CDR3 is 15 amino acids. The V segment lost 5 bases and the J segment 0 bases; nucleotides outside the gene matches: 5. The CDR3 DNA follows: TGTGCCAGCAGCGAAGGACAGGGGCCCTCCTACGAGCAGTACTTC. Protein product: CASSEGQGPSYEQYF. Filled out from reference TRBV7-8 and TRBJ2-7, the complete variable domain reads GAGVSQSPRYKVAKRGQDVALRCDPISGHVSLFWYQQALGQGPEFLTYFQNEAQLDKSGLPSDRFFAERPEGSVSTLKIQRTQQEDSAVYLCASSEGQGPSYEQYFGPGTRLTVT.

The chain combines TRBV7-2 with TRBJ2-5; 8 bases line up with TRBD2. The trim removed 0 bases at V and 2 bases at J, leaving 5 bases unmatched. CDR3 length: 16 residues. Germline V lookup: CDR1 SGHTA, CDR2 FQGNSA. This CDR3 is CASSLASGRLQETQYF. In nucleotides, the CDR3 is TGTGCCAGCAGCTTAGCGAGCGGGAGATTGCAAGAGACCCAGTACTTC. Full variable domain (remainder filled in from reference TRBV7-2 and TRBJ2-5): GAGVSQSPSNKVTEKGKDVELRCDPISGHTALYWYRQSLGQGLEFLIYFQGNSAPDKSGLPSDRFSAERTGGSVSTLTIQRTQQEDSAVYLCASSLASGRLQETQYFGPGTRLLVL.

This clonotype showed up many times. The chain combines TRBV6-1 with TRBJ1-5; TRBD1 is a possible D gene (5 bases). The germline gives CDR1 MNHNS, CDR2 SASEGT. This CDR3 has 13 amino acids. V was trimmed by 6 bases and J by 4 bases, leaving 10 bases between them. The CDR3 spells CASRETDNQPQHF. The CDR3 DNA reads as TGTGCCAGCAGAGAGACAGATAATCAGCCCCAGCATTTT.